This TCR beta chain emerged from a study of cytomegalovirus exposure and HLA in healthy donors. Study-level points and caveats: Specific recognition of CMV antigens was confirmed in vitro for a few chains (all CMV-associated). Analysis was carried out at a later point, and it linked a missense DCLRE1C variant to TCR beta V- and J-gene trimming.

Details on this clone: The antigen is not known.

This CDR3 is 15 amino acids long. The junction had 10 bases not matched to a gene; V was cut back by 2 bases and J by 9 bases. Germline V gives CDR1 MDHEN, CDR2 SYDVKM. The study ran its PCR with 60 Vbeta and 13 Jbeta primers. Profiling relied on immunoSEQ multiplex PCR, and the TCRdb table lists in-frame clones only, not all of them. The sample carries approximately 100,000 clones, roughly 76% recorded once. The clonotype originates from a man aged 45-65 years in good health and CMV-seronegative. The sequencing sample was made of PBMCs. This chain links TRBV28 with TRBJ2-1, with TRBD1 matching over 7 bases. For the CDR3, the DNA is TGTGCCAGCAGTTTACCCGAGGGGGCAACGGGTGAGCAGTTCTTC. Translating it yields CASSLPEGATGEQFF.